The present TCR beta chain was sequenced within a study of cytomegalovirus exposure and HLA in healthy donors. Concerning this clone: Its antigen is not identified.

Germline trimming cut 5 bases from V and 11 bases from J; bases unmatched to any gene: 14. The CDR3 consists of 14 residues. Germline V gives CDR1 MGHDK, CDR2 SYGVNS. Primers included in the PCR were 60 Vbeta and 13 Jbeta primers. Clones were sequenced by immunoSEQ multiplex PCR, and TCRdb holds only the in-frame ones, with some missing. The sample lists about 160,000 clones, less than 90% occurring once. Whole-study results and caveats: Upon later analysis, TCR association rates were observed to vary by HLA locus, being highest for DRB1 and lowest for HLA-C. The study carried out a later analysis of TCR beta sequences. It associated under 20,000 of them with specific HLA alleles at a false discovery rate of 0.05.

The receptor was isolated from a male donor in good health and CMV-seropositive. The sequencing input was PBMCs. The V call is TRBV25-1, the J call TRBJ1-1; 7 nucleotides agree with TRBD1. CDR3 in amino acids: CASSWGQTTLGAFF. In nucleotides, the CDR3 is TGTGCCAGCAGTTGGGGACAGACGACTTTAGGGGCTTTCTTT.